This T cell receptor beta chain was captured in a study of blood T cell repertoires in COVID-19. CDR1 is SQVTM, CDR2 ANQGSEA, per germline. The CDR3 covers 12 residues. V gave up 8 bases and J gave up 6 bases; unmatched junction bases: 9. Libraries were prepared by immunoSEQ multiplex PCR; TCRdb keeps only in-frame clonotypes and omits some of them. The repertoire has about 110,000 clones, around 80% of them found once; the top ten carry 7.9%. This clone was found a few times. The chain links TRBV29-1 to TRBJ2-7, with TRBD1 identical over 8 bases. The sequencing sample was made of peripheral blood. The receptor comes from a woman older than 75 with active or convalescent COVID-19. The CDR3 loop is CSLGTGGGEQYF. The CDR3 DNA reads TGCAGCCTAGGGACAGGCGGAGGCGAGCAGTACTTC.